This T cell receptor beta chain comes out of a study of T cell repertoires in cytomegalovirus infection. Study information: Signatures in public TCR beta sequences pointed to both CMV infection and matching HLA type. Study-wide points: Based on cumulative public TCR beta family frequency, carriers of CMV plus the relevant HLA were identified. The ex vivo response was dominated by HLA-C-restricted CMV-specific TCR beta clonotypes.

TCRdb re-called the reads through MiXCR, storing one row per CDR3 protein. The sample gives roughly 240,000 distinct CDR3 sequences, around 6.4% of which show up once; less than 7.5% is in the top ten. The CDR3 runs 15 residues. In germline, CDR1 is MDHEN, CDR2 SYDVKM. V lost 3 bases to trimming and J lost 2 bases, with 12 bases between them. This clonotype was picked up many times. As yet, its antigen is unknown. This TCR was recovered from a human donor in good health (CMV status not recorded). Some clones in this sample may be carry-over from other donors' samples. This sequence joins TRBV28 and TRBJ2-3; the D gene is possibly TRBD2 (6 bases). The sample taken for sequencing was PBMCs. CDR3 amino acids: CASSFLARNTDTQYF. CDR3 bases: TGTGCCAGCAGTTTTCTAGCGCGGAACACAGATACGCAGTATTTT.